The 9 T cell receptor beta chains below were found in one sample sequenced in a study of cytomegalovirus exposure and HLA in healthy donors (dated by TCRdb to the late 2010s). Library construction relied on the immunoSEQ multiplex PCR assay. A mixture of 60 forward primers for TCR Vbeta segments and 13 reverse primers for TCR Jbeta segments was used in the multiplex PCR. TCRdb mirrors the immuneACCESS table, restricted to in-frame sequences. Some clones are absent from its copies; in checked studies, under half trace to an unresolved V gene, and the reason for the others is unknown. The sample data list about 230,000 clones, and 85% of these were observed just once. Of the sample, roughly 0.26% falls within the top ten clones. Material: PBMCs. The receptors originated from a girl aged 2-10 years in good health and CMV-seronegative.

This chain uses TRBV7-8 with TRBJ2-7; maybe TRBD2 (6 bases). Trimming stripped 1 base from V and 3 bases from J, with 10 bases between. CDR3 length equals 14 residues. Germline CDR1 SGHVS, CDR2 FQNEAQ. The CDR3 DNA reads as TGTGCCAGCAGCTTAGAACTAGCTCTCTACGAGCAGTACTTC. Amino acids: CASSLELALYEQYF.

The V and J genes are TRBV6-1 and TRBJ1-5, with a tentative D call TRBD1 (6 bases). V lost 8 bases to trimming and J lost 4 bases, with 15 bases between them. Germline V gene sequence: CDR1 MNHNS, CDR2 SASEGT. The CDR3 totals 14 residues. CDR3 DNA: TGTGCCAGCTCTTGGACAAGGGGGAATCAGCCCCAGCATTTT. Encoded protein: CASSWTRGNQPQHF.

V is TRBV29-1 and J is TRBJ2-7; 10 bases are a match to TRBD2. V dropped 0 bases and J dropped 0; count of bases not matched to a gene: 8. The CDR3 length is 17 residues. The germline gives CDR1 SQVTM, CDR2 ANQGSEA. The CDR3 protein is CSVEDWDSGRASYEQYF. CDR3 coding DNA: TGCAGCGTTGAAGATTGGGACAGCGGGAGGGCCTCCTACGAGCAGTACTTC.

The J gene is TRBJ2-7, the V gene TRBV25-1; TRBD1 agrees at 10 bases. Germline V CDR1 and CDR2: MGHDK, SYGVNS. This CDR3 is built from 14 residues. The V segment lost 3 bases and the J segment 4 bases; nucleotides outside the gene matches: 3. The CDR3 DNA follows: TGTGCCAGCAGTGACCGGACAGGGGGGTACGAGCAGTACTTC. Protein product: CASSDRTGGYEQYF.

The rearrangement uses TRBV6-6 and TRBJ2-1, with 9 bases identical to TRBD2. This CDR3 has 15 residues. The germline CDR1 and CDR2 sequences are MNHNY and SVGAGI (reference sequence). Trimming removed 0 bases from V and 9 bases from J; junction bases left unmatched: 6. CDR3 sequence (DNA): TGTGCCAGCAGTTACTCCTCGCGGGGGGGCCTTGAGCAGTTCTTC. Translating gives CASSYSSRGGLEQFF.

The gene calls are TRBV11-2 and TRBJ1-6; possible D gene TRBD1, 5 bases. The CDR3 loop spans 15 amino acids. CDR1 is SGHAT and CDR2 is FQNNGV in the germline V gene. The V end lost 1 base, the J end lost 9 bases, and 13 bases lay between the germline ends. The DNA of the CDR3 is TGTGCCAGCAGCTTAGTAGGCAGGGTTAGTTCACCCCTCCACTTT. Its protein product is CASSLVGRVSSPLHF.

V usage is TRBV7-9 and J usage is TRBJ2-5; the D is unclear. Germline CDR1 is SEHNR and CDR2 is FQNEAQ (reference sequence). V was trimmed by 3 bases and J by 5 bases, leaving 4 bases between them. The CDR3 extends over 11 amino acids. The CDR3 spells CASSFRETQYF. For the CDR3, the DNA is TGTGCCAGCAGCTTCAGGGAGACCCAGTACTTC.

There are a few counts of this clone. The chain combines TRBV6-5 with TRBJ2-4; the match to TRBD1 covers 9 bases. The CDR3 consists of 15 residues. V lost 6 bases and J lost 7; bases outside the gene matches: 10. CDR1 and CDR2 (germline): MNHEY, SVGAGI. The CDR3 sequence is CASRATGTGRNIQYF. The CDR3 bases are TGTGCCAGCAGGGCGACCGGGACAGGGAGGAACATTCAGTACTTC.

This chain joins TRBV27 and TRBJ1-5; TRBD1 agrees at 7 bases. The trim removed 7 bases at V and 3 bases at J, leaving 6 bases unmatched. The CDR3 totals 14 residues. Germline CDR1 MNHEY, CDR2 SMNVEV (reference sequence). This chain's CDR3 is CASIGQGDNQPQHF. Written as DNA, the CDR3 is TGTGCCAGCATCGGGCAGGGGGACAATCAGCCCCAGCATTTT.